This TCR beta chain was sequenced for a study of shared clonotypes between healthy human individuals. The authors ran the assay at deep level. Measured with immunoSEQ multiplex PCR; TCRdb has only the in-frame clones, and not every one. The repertoire holds under 1,100,000 clones, approximately 78% seen once, with roughly 0.57% in the top ten. Details on this clone: Antigen unknown.

V shed 5 bases, J shed 2 bases, and the junction held 11 bases outside the gene matches. Per the germline V gene, CDR1 is SGHVS and CDR2 is FQNEAQ. The CDR3 is made up of 17 amino acids. Overall study findings and caveats: Generation of non-shared clonotypes was less probable than generation of clonotypes shared by all four donors. Donors were few, which limited the genetic and exposure-history diversity represented.

Caucasian adults residing in Nashville, Tennessee made up all the donors. The rearrangement links TRBV7-8 to TRBJ1-4, with TRBD1 matching over 7 bases. This clonotype originated in a young man in good health. Some clones in this sample may be carry-over from other donors' samples. Sequenced: memory CD4+ T cells from PBMCs. Subset meaning: CD45RA-negative fraction. The CDR3 protein is CASSGYRGRSTNEKLFF. The CDR3 coding sequence is TGTGCCAGCAGCGGATACAGGGGACGCAGCACTAATGAAAAACTGTTTTTT.